One and the same sample provided the 14 T cell receptor beta chains below, sequenced in a study of blood T cell repertoires in COVID-19. The repertoire was sequenced with immunoSEQ multiplex PCR; TCRdb's copy has only in-frame clones and lacks some. The repertoire holds 230,000 or so clones, 88% seen once, with roughly 2.3% in the top ten. Material for sequencing was PBMCs or T cells enriched from blood (not recorded which). The source is a woman in her thirties or forties with acute COVID-19.

The chain carries TRBV6-5 and TRBJ1-1; D not resolved. CDR3 length equals 14 residues. Trimming pared 2 bases from V and 2 bases from J, leaving 9 bases between. Germline V gene lookup returns CDR1 MNHEY and CDR2 SVGAGI. The CDR3 DNA sequence: TGTGCCAGCAGTTACGGTACAGCCAACACTGAAGCTTTCTTT. Protein sequence: CASSYGTANTEAFF.

The chain is built from TRBV7-2 and TRBJ1-6, with D possibly matching TRBD1 (5 bases). The CDR3 extends over 13 amino acids. Germline lookup yields CDR1 SGHTA and CDR2 FQGNSA. Trimming stripped 6 bases from V and 9 bases from J, with 12 bases between. As DNA, the CDR3 is TGTGCCAGCAGTCTTATGACAGCTTCACCCCTCCACTTT. This codes for CASSLMTASPLHF.

This sequence joins TRBV19 and TRBJ1-6; 8 nucleotides agree with TRBD1. The CDR3 runs 15 residues. Germline-derived CDR1 and CDR2 are LNHDA and SQIVND (reference sequence). Germline trimming cut 6 bases from V and 10 bases from J; bases unmatched to any gene: 11. CDR3: CASRGTGDLFSPLHF. The CDR3 region has the DNA TGTGCCAGTAGGGGGACAGGCGACCTTTTCTCACCCCTCCACTTT.

This clone has only a few counts. The CDR3 reads CASSFGGSNQPQHF. CDR3 bases: TGTGCCAGCAGTTTCGGAGGTAGCAATCAGCCCCAGCATTTT. V usage is TRBV28 and J usage is TRBJ1-5; D unresolved. The V end was cut by 3 bases, the J end by 0 bases, with 6 bases between. The germline CDR1 and CDR2 sequences are MDHEN and SYDVKM. The length of the CDR3 is 14 residues.

The J gene is TRBJ2-3, the V gene TRBV6-2 or TRBV6-3, with a possible D match to TRBD2 (5 bases). Deletions cut 5 bases from V and 4 bases from J, with 10 bases between. The germline gives CDR1 MNHEY, CDR2 SVGEGT. The CDR3 length is 13 residues. Here the CDR3 reads CASSARTSDTQYF. CDR3 nucleotide sequence: TGTGCCAGCAGTGCAAGGACTTCAGATACGCAGTATTTT.

The chain recombines TRBV7-6 with TRBJ2-1; D is ambiguous. The CDR3 length is 13 residues. V was pared by 3 bases and J by 4 bases, with 7 bases between. Germline values: CDR1 SGHVS, CDR2 FNYEAQ. The chain's CDR3 is CASSFGQYNEQFF. DNA of the CDR3: TGTGCCAGCAGCTTTGGGCAGTACAATGAGCAGTTCTTC.

This clone was counted a single time. J is TRBJ2-7 and V is TRBV4-2; tentative D call: TRBD2 (5 bases). The CDR3 spans 16 residues. Germline loops: CDR1 LGHNA, CDR2 YNFKEQ. The V and J ends lost 4 bases and 2 bases respectively, with 18 bases between them. CDR3 nucleotide sequence: TGTGCCAGCAGCCTCTCACACCAACCGGGAACCTACGAGCAGTACTTC. Its translation is CASSLSHQPGTYEQYF.

This clone appeared a single time. V and J are TRBV11-3 and TRBJ1-1; TRBD1 matches at 9 bases. V lost 6 bases, J lost 4 bases, and 6 bases stayed unmatched. The CDR3 totals 14 residues. Germline lookup yields CDR1 SGHNT and CDR2 YENEEA. In DNA form, the CDR3 reads TGTGCCAGCAGTACCGGACAGGGGTTCACTGAAGCTTTCTTT. Protein: CASSTGQGFTEAFF.

The chain employs TRBV9 and TRBJ1-5; 7 bases fit TRBD1. V trimming: 0 bases; J trimming: 7 bases; junction bases outside the gene matches: 4. The CDR3 consists of 14 residues. Germline lookup yields CDR1 SGDLS and CDR2 YYNGEE. CDR3 protein: CASSVDQGGQPQHF. CDR3 DNA sequence: TGTGCCAGCAGCGTAGACCAGGGGGGCCAGCCCCAGCATTTT.

The chain combines TRBV5-6 with TRBJ2-2, with D maybe TRBD1 (6 bases). The CDR3 sequence is 15 residues long. Germline loops: CDR1 SGHDT, CDR2 YYEEEE. V dropped 4 bases and J dropped 2 bases, with 12 bases sitting between them. CDR3 region: CASSTTGTNTGELFF. The CDR3 DNA sequence: TGTGCCAGCAGCACTACAGGGACCAACACCGGGGAGCTGTTTTTT. Variable domain in full (rest from reference TRBV5-6 and TRBJ2-2): DAGVTQSPTHLIKTRGQQVTLRCSPKSGHDTVSWYQQALGQGPQFIFQYYEEEERQRGNFPDRFSGHQFPNYSSELNVNALLLGDSALYLCASSTTGTNTGELFFGEGSRLTVL.

The rearrangement links TRBV7-9 to TRBJ2-3, with TRBD1 matching 9 bases. This CDR3 has 17 residues. The V gene's germline CDR1 is SEHNR and CDR2 FQNEAQ (reference sequence). V shed 1 base, J shed 3 bases, and the junction held 8 bases outside the gene matches. The CDR3 loop reads CASSLGTPGQGTDTQYF. In DNA, the CDR3 is TGTGCCAGCAGCTTAGGGACACCGGGACAGGGAACAGATACGCAGTATTTT.

V gene TRBV5-6 combines with J gene TRBJ1-3; D gene ambiguous. CDR1 is SGHDT and CDR2 is YYEEEE in the germline V gene. The V end lost 2 bases, the J end lost 0 bases, and 3 bases lay between the germline ends. The CDR3 spans 13 residues. CDR3: CASSFSSGNTIYF. CDR3 bases: TGTGCCAGCAGCTTCTCCTCTGGAAACACCATATATTTT.

This chain connects TRBV21-1 to TRBJ2-2; the table's D gene call, TRBD1, was not cross checked with the DNA. TRBV21-1 is a pseudogene segment. The CDR3 totals 18 residues. The DNA for the CDR3 is TGTGCCAGCAGCAAAGAGGGGTGTCAGGGAAAGGACACCGGGGAGCTGTTTTTT. Its protein is CASSKEGCQGKDTGELFF.

This sequence joins TRBV3-1 (or the pseudogene TRBV3-2) and TRBJ2-3; the D gene is possibly TRBD2 (6 bases). CDR3 length equals 16 residues. Germline V gene lookup returns CDR1 LGHDT and CDR2 YNNKEL (reference sequence). Trimming shortened V by 4 bases and J by 0 bases, and 14 bases separated the two germline ends. The CDR3 DNA reads as TGTGCCAGCAGCCGAACCACGGGGGTTAGCACAGATACGCAGTATTTT. Protein sequence: CASSRTTGVSTDTQYF.